Only a few counts were recorded for the clone carrying this T cell receptor beta chain. TCR beta CDR3 regions were amplified from RNA transcripts. When the TCR CDR3 underwent first-round RT-PCR, the HTBI primer set was used. TCRdb re-analysed the multiplex PCR reads in MiXCR, keeping a single row per CDR3 protein. The table has 550,000 to 600,000 distinct CDR3 sequences, approximately 16% seen once. No progression to ophthalmopathy during 18 months of follow-up defined stable disease. Trimming left V 6 bases short and J 2 bases short, with 14 bases between. The CDR3 has 15 amino acids. The data originate from a study of T cells in Graves' hyperthyroidism and ophthalmopathy. Study-level information: Peripheral blood was drawn at first diagnosis, prior to all treatment.

The origin of this receptor is a young woman with Graves' hyperthyroidism. V is TRBV12-3 or TRBV12-4 and J is TRBJ2-1, with D perhaps TRBD1 (5 bases). The sample comprised blood. CDR3 in amino acids: CASSSQGAPYNEQFF. The CDR3 bases are TGTGCCAGCAGCTCCCAGGGTGCCCCCTACAATGAGCAGTTCTTC.